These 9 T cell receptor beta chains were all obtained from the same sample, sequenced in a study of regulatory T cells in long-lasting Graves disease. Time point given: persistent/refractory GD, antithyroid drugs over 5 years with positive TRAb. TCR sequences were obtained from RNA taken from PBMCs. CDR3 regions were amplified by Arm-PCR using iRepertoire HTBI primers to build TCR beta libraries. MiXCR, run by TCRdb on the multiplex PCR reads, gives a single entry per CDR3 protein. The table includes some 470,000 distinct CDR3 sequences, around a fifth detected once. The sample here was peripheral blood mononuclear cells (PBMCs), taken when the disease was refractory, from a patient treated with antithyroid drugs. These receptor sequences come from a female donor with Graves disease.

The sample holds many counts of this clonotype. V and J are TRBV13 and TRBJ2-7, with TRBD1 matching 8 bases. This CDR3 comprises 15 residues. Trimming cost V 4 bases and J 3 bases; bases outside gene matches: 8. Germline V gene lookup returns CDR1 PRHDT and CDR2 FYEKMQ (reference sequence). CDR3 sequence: CASSSTGGGFYEQYF. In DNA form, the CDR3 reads TGTGCCAGCAGCTCCACAGGGGGAGGATTCTACGAGCAGTACTTC.

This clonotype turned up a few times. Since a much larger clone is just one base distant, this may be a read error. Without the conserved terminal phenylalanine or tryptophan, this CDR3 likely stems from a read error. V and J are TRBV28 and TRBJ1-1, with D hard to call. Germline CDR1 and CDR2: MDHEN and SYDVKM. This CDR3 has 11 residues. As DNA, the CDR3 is TGTGCCAGCAGTTTACCGACTGGAGCTTTCCTT. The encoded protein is CASSLPTGAFL.

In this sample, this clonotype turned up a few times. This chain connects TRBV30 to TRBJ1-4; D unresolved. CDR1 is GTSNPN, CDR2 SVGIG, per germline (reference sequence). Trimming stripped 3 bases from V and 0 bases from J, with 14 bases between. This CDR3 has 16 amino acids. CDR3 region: CAWRQWADATNEKLFF. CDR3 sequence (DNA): TGTGCCTGGAGACAGTGGGCGGATGCAACTAATGAAAAACTGTTTTTT.

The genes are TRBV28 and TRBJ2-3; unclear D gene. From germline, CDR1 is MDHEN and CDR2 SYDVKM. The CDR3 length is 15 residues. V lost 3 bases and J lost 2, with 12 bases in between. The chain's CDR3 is CASSFPPVATDTQYF. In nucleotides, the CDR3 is TGTGCCAGCAGTTTCCCCCCGGTCGCCACAGATACGCAGTATTTT.

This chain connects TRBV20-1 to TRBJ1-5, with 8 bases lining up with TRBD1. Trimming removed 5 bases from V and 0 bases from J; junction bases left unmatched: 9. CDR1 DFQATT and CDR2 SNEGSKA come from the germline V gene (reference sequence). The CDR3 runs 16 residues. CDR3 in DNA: TGCAGTGCTGGCCCGCGACAGGGGCATAGCAATCAGCCCCAGCATTTT. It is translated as CSAGPRQGHSNQPQHF.

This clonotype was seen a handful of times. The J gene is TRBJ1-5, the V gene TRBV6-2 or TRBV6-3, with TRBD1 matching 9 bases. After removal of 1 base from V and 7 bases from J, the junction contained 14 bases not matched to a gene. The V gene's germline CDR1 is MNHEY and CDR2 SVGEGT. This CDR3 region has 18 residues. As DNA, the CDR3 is TGTGCCAGCAGTTACTTTCGTCCGGGACAGGGTCGAGGACAGCCCCAGCATTTT. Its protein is CASSYFRPGQGRGQPQHF.

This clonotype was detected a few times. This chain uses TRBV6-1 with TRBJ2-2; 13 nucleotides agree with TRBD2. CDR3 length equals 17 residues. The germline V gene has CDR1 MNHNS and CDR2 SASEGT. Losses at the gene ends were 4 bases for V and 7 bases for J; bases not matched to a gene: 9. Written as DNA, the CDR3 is TGTGCCAGCAGTGGACTGACTAGCGGGAGGTCGGGCGGGGAGCTGTTTTTT. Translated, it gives CASSGLTSGRSGGELFF.

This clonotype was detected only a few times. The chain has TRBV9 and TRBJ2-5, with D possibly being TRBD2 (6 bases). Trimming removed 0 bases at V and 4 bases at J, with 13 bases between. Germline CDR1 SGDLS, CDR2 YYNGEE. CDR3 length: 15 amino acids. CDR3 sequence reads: CASSVALAGRETQYF. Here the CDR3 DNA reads TGTGCCAGCAGCGTAGCTCTCGCCGGGAGAGAGACCCAGTACTTC.

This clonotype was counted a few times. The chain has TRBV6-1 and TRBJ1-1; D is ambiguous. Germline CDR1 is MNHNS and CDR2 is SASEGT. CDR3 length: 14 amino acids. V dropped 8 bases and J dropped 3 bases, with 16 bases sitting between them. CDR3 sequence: CASQPFWEDTEAFF. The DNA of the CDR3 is TGTGCCAGCCAACCTTTTTGGGAGGACACTGAAGCTTTCTTT.